Each of the 32 T cell receptor beta chains below was sequenced from the same sample in a study of cytomegalovirus exposure and HLA in healthy donors. The primer mix had 60 Vbeta and 13 Jbeta primers. TCRdb keeps only in-frame clones here, not all; method: immunoSEQ multiplex PCR. The sample lists 100,000 to 120,000 clones; approximately 83% were seen once. The sample was PBMCs. These receptors were obtained from a woman aged 18-30 years in good health and CMV-seronegative.

This rearrangement joins TRBV7-2 to TRBJ2-7; 8 bases are a match to TRBD1. The CDR3 loop spans 15 amino acids. With 1 base clipped from V and 8 bases from J, the junction kept 10 bases outside the gene matches. The germline CDR1 and CDR2 sequences are SGHTA and FQGNSA. CDR3 region: CASSLVPGGVGKQYF. CDR3 DNA: TGTGCCAGCAGCTTAGTCCCAGGGGGCGTCGGGAAGCAGTACTTC.

The CDR3 protein is CASSYEDNYNQPQHF. CDR3 DNA sequence: TGTGCCAGCAGTTACGAGGACAATTACAATCAGCCCCAGCATTTT. The rearrangement links TRBV6-6 to TRBJ1-5; TRBD1 might be the D (5 bases). V lost 2 bases to trimming and J lost 3 bases, with 11 bases between them. Germline V gene lookup returns CDR1 MNHNY and CDR2 SVGAGI (reference sequence). The CDR3 extends over 15 amino acids.

The CDR3 is CASSPGILAIKQYV. In DNA, the CDR3 is TGTGCCAGCAGCCCGGGAATTCTAGCAATTAAGCAGTACGTC. This chain joins TRBV28 and TRBJ2-7; D is perhaps TRBD2 (5 bases). From germline, CDR1 is MDHEN and CDR2 SYDVKM. V dropped 6 bases and J dropped 8 bases, with 20 bases sitting between them. The CDR3 length is 14 residues.

The gene calls are TRBV5-1 and TRBJ2-7, with D perhaps matching TRBD1 (7 bases). Per the germline V gene, CDR1 is SGHRS and CDR2 is YFSETQ. The CDR3 runs 13 residues. V dropped 10 bases and J dropped 1 base, with 15 bases sitting between them. CDR3 sequence reads: CAGGTDGSYEQYF. CDR3 DNA: TGCGCCGGCGGGACAGACGGGTCCTACGAGCAGTACTTC.

This rearrangement joins TRBV6-1 to TRBJ1-1, with unresolved D. V was cut by 1 base and J by 1 base, with 7 bases left in between. Germline V gene data show CDR1 as MNHNS and CDR2 as SASEGT. There are 14 residues in the CDR3. CDR3 DNA sequence: TGTGCCAGCAGTGAAGTAGCGGGGAACACTGAAGCTTTCTTT. Its protein is CASSEVAGNTEAFF.

With respect to this clone: One junction end does not reproduce the germline sequence, and a read error may be involved. The chain links TRBV7-7 to TRBJ2-1; unclear D gene. The CDR3 runs 15 residues. Germline CDR1 is SSHAT and CDR2 is FNYEAQ (reference sequence). The CDR3 sequence: CASSPSRSSYNEQFF. The CDR3 DNA sequence: TGTGCTAGCAGCCCTTCGCGGAGCTCCTACAATGAGCAGTTCTTC.

The chain couples TRBV19 to TRBJ1-5, with a tentative D call TRBD1 (5 bases). The CDR3 is 14 residues long. The V end was cut by 7 bases, the J end by 5 bases, with 15 bases between. CDR1 is LNHDA and CDR2 is SQIVND in the germline V gene (reference sequence). In DNA, the CDR3 is TGTGCCAGTAATAGAATCGGGGGGGATCAGCCCCAGCATTTT. This translates into CASNRIGGDQPQHF.

The J gene is TRBJ2-7, the V gene TRBV4-1; weak D call: TRBD2 (6 bases). The V and J ends lost 3 bases and 6 bases respectively, with 15 bases between them. Germline CDR1 is MGHRA and CDR2 is YSYEKL. The CDR3 has 14 amino acids. This CDR3 reads CASSQVGGSGEQYV. As DNA, the CDR3 is TGCGCCAGCAGCCAGGTGGGGGGTTCAGGCGAGCAGTACGTC.

The rearrangement joins TRBV15 to TRBJ2-1; 9 bases line up with TRBD1. From germline, CDR1 is LNHNV and CDR2 YYDKDF (reference sequence). Trimming took 0 bases from V and 4 from J; bases not matched to a gene: 10. The CDR3 loop spans 18 amino acids. CDR3 nucleotides: TGTGCCACCAGCAGAGATCCGCGGGGACAGGGTAGTTACAATGAGCAGTTCTTC. Its protein product is CATSRDPRGQGSYNEQFF. Variable domain in full (rest from reference TRBV15 and TRBJ2-1): DAMVIQNPRYQVTQFGKPVTLSCSQTLNHNVMYWYQQKSSQAPKLLFHYYDKDFNNEADTPDNFQSRRPNTSFCFLDIRSPGLGDTAMYLCATSRDPRGQGSYNEQFFGPGTRLTVL.

The chain recombines TRBV19 with TRBJ2-7, with TRBD1 identical over 7 bases. CDR3 length: 15 amino acids. V lost 5 bases to trimming and J lost 1 base; unmatched junction nucleotides: 8. CDR1 is LNHDA and CDR2 is SQIVND in the germline V gene (reference sequence). Written as DNA, the CDR3 is TGTGCCAGTAGTTCACAGGGGTCCTCATCCTACGAGCAGTACTTC. Translated, it gives CASSSQGSSSYEQYF.

This chain connects TRBV2 to TRBJ1-5, with a tentative D call TRBD1 (6 bases). The V gene lost 6 bases and the J gene lost 1 base, with 13 bases spanning the gap. Per germline, CDR1 SNHLY and CDR2 FYNNEI. The CDR3 has 15 residues. CDR3 sequence reads: CASSTQGLSNQPQHF. The CDR3 DNA sequence: TGTGCCAGCAGCACACAGGGTTTGAGCAATCAGCCCCAGCATTTT.

V gene TRBV7-2 combines with J gene TRBJ1-4; no definite D call. V gave up 4 bases and J gave up 3 bases, with 12 bases separating them. The CDR3 runs 15 residues. Looked up from germline, CDR1 is SGHTA and CDR2 is FQGNSA. DNA of the CDR3: TGTGCCAGCAGCTCCTATGGGAGAGCTAATGAAAAACTGTTTTTT. It encodes CASSSYGRANEKLFF.

This chain uses TRBV14 with TRBJ1-2, with 7 positions matching TRBD1. V gave up 4 bases and J gave up 10 bases; unmatched junction bases: 15. The CDR3 runs to 15 residues. The germline CDR1 and CDR2 sequences are SGHDN and FVKESK. The CDR3 sequence is CASSRDPGQTSVYTF. The CDR3 coding sequence is TGTGCCAGCAGCCGGGATCCGGGACAGACAAGTGTCTACACCTTC.

The gene calls are TRBV6-5 and TRBJ1-2; D call uncertain. The germline V and J ends were trimmed by 4 bases and 2 bases, with 8 bases remaining between them. The length of the CDR3 is 13 residues. CDR1 MNHEY and CDR2 SVGAGI come from the germline V gene. CDR3 sequence reads: CASSLEKNYGYTF. The CDR3 region has the DNA TGTGCCAGCAGTTTAGAGAAAAACTATGGCTACACCTTC.

The chain combines TRBV2 with TRBJ2-1; a possible D gene is TRBD2 (6 bases). CDR1 and CDR2 from the germline V gene are SNHLY and FYNNEI. The CDR3 is made up of 13 amino acids. Trimming took 4 bases from V and 3 from J, leaving 7 bases between them. The CDR3 loop reads CASSAGGYNEQFF. CDR3 DNA sequence: TGTGCCAGCAGTGCCGGGGGCTACAATGAGCAGTTCTTC.

This clone was detected only once. The chain uses TRBV2 and TRBJ2-7; 7 nucleotides match TRBD1. This CDR3 comprises 13 residues. V lost 5 bases to trimming and J lost 2 bases; unmatched junction nucleotides: 3. CDR1 and CDR2 from the germline V gene are SNHLY and FYNNEI. Here the CDR3 DNA reads TGTGCCAGCAGTTTCGGACAGGCCTACGAGCAGTACTTC. Translation gives CASSFGQAYEQYF. The full variable domain, its missing parts supplied by reference TRBV2 and TRBJ2-7, is EPEVTQTPSHQVTQMGQEVILRCVPISNHLYFYWYRQILGQKVEFLVSFYNNEISEKSEIFDDQFSVERPDGSNFTLKIRSTKLEDSAMYFCASSFGQAYEQYFGPGTRLTVT.

This clone was recorded a few times. This rearrangement joins TRBV27 to TRBJ1-2, with 8 bases aligning to TRBD1. In germline, CDR1 is MNHEY, CDR2 SMNVEV (reference sequence). This CDR3 is built from 13 residues. V lost 6 bases and J lost 2; bases outside the gene matches: 2. CDR3 sequence reads: CASRWTGNYGYTF. DNA for the CDR3: TGTGCCAGCAGGTGGACAGGGAACTATGGCTACACCTTC.

The chain carries TRBV19 and TRBJ2-2, with 7 bases that match TRBD2. The J segment lost 7 bases and the V segment lost 5 bases, leaving 7 bases of the junction unmatched. CDR3 length equals 14 residues. The germline gives CDR1 LNHDA, CDR2 SQIVND (reference sequence). This CDR3 reads CASSALREGGELFF. The DNA for the CDR3 is TGTGCCAGTAGTGCACTCAGGGAGGGCGGGGAGCTGTTTTTT.

In DNA, the CDR3 is TGTGCCTGGAGTAGTTGGCAGGGGGTGGGTAACTATGGCTACACCTTC. Protein: CAWSSWQGVGNYGYTF. The chain joins TRBV30 to TRBJ1-2; the match to TRBD1 covers 7 bases. Germline V gene sequence: CDR1 GTSNPN, CDR2 SVGIG (reference sequence). CDR3 size: 16 residues. After removal of 2 bases from V and 1 base from J, the junction contained 10 bases not matched to a gene.

The rearrangement uses TRBV28 and TRBJ2-1; D is undetermined. The V end was cut by 2 bases, the J end by 7 bases, with 12 bases between. The CDR3 loop spans 14 amino acids. CDR1 MDHEN and CDR2 SYDVKM come from the germline V gene. The CDR3 nucleotides are TGTGCCAGCAGTTTAAGAGTGCGGATGAATGAGCAGTTCTTC. It encodes CASSLRVRMNEQFF. The full variable domain, with the rest looked up from reference TRBV28 and TRBJ2-1, is DVKVTQSSRYLVKRTGEKVFLECVQDMDHENMFWYRQDPGLGLRLIYFSYDVKMKEKGDIPEGYSVSREKKERFSLILESASTNQTSMYLCASSLRVRMNEQFFGPGTRLTVL.

This clone has just one count. The V call is TRBV6-1, the J call TRBJ1-5; TRBD1 matches 9 bases. V shed 7 bases, J shed 6 bases, and the junction held 7 bases outside the gene matches. This CDR3 contains 14 residues. Germline CDR1 is MNHNS and CDR2 is SASEGT. The CDR3 nucleotides read TGTGCCAGCACGACAGGGGGATTCAGTCAGCCCCAGCATTTT. This translates into CASTTGGFSQPQHF.

This clone appeared a single time. J is TRBJ2-7 and V is TRBV2; D perhaps matches TRBD1 (6 bases). The CDR3 consists of 13 residues. The V end lost 10 bases, the J end lost 0 bases, and 13 bases lay between the germline ends. The germline V gene encodes CDR1 SNHLY and CDR2 FYNNEI. CDR3 in DNA: TGTGCCATACAGGGCCTCAGCTCCTACGAGCAGTACGTC. Encoded protein: CAIQGLSSYEQYV.

V gene TRBV20-1 combines with J gene TRBJ1-3; no reliable D call. Germline V gene lookup returns CDR1 DFQATT and CDR2 SNEGSKA (reference sequence). The ends were cut back, 5 bases at V and 6 bases at J, with 8 bases in the middle. The CDR3 spans 11 residues. The DNA for the CDR3 is TGCAGTGCTGAACTTACAAACACCATATATTTT. It codes for CSAELTNTIYF.

The chain carries TRBV11-2 and TRBJ2-2, with D possibly being TRBD2 (6 bases). Trimming pared 5 bases from V and 6 bases from J, leaving 13 bases between. Germline V gene lookup returns CDR1 SGHAT and CDR2 FQNNGV. CDR3 length: 14 amino acids. As DNA, the CDR3 is TGTGCCAGCAGCCCTCCCGGAGGGGCCGGGGAGCTGTTTTTT. It codes for CASSPPGGAGELFF.

This chain connects TRBV28 to TRBJ1-5; D is uncertain. Germline CDR1 and CDR2: MDHEN and SYDVKM. Trimming took off 2 bases at V and 0 bases at J, with 11 bases between the two ends. CDR3 length: 16 residues. The CDR3 DNA follows: TGTGCCAGCAGTTTAATCTCCAGGTATAGCAATCAGCCCCAGCATTTT. This codes for CASSLISRYSNQPQHF.

This clone was observed a few times. The chain recombines TRBV2 with TRBJ1-5; D gene ambiguous. CDR3 size: 14 residues. Germline values: CDR1 SNHLY, CDR2 FYNNEI. Trimming removed 3 bases at V and 3 bases at J, with 9 bases between. The CDR3 DNA sequence: TGTGCCAGCAGTGACACAAACCTCAATCAGCCCCAGCATTTT. Encoded protein: CASSDTNLNQPQHF.

In this sample, this clone turned up once. This chain connects TRBV19 to TRBJ1-1; unclear D gene. The CDR3 covers 11 residues. Germline V lookup: CDR1 LNHDA, CDR2 SQIVND (reference sequence). V dropped 3 bases and J dropped 8 bases, with 7 bases sitting between them. The CDR3 DNA reads as TGTGCCAGTAGTATTTCGTTAGAAGCTTTCTTT. This gives the protein CASSISLEAFF.

This clone was counted a single time. The chain is built from TRBV30 and TRBJ1-1; D gene uncertain. The V end lost 4 bases, the J end lost 0 bases, and 12 bases lay between the germline ends. The CDR3 covers 14 residues. Germline values: CDR1 GTSNPN, CDR2 SVGIG (reference sequence). The CDR3 nucleotides are TGTGCCTGGAATGGGAGGACCATGAACACTGAAGCTTTCTTT. This sequence encodes CAWNGRTMNTEAFF. Full variable domain (outside the CDR3, taken from reference TRBV30 and TRBJ1-1): SQTIHQWPATLVQPVGSPLSLECTVEGTSNPNLYWYRQAAGRGLQLLFYSVGIGQISSEVPQNLSASRPQDRQFILSSKKLLLSDSGFYLCAWNGRTMNTEAFFGQGTRLTVV.

The chain employs TRBV6-1 and TRBJ2-2; unclear D gene. CDR1 is MNHNS and CDR2 is SASEGT in the germline V gene. The CDR3 loop spans 14 amino acids. Trimming took 2 bases from V and 3 from J, leaving 7 bases between them. The CDR3 sequence is CASSENRHTGELFF. The CDR3 nucleotides read TGTGCCAGCAGTGAAAACAGACACACCGGGGAGCTGTTTTTT.

This chain links TRBV5-1 with TRBJ2-1; 10 bases align to TRBD2. V lost 0 bases and J lost 9; bases outside the gene matches: 6. The CDR3 has 15 residues. Germline CDR1 reads SGHRS; CDR2 reads YFSETQ. The CDR3 spells CASSLGLAGEVEQFF. CDR3 DNA: TGCGCCAGCAGCTTGGGGCTAGCGGGAGAAGTTGAGCAGTTCTTC.

This rearrangement joins TRBV6-1 to TRBJ1-2; no firm D call. The V and J ends lost 3 bases and 8 bases respectively, with 13 bases between them. There are 13 residues in the CDR3. Germline CDR1 is MNHNS and CDR2 is SASEGT. The CDR3 nucleotides are TGTGCCAGCAGTGAGAGGAGAATATGGGGCTACACCTTC. As protein: CASSERRIWGYTF.

The chain joins TRBV6-5 to TRBJ1-4, with 8 positions matching TRBD1. Germline trimming cut 6 bases from V and 3 bases from J; bases unmatched to any gene: 3. Germline CDR1 and CDR2: MNHEY and SVGAGI. The CDR3 loop spans 14 amino acids. The CDR3 here is CASSETGANEKLFF. Written as DNA, the CDR3 is TGTGCCAGCAGCGAGACAGGGGCTAATGAAAAACTGTTTTTT.